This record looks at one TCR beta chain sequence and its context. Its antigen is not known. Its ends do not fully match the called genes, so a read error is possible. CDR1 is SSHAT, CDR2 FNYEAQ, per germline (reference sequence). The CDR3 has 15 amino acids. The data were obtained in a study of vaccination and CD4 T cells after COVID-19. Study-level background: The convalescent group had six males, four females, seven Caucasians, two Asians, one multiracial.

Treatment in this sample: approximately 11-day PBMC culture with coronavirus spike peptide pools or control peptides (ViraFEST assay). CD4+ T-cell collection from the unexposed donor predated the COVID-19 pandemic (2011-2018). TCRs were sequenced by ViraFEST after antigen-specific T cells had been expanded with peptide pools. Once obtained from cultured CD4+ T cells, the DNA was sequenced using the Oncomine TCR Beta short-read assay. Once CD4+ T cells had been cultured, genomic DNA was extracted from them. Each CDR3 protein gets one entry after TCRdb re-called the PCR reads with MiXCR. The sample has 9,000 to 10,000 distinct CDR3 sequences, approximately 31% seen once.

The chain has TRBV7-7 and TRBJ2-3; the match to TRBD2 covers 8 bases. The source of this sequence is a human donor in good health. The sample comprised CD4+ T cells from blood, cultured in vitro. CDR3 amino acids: CASSLDAGGGDTQYF. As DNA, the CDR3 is TGTGCTAGCAGCTTAGATGCGGGAGGCGGAGATACGCAGTATTTT.